This T cell receptor (beta chain) stems from a study of response to subunit inactivated influenza vaccine. Findings and caveats of the study: Researchers suggested that each seasonal influenza vaccination recruits few new T cells.

A word on this clonotype: Antigen specificity is unknown.

TCRdb recomputed calls from the RT-PCR reads with MiXCR, one row per CDR3 protein. The repertoire holds 530,000 or so distinct CDR3 sequences, around 13% seen once, with approximately 10% in the top ten. CDR3 length: 15 amino acids. Trimming stripped 0 bases from V and 4 bases from J, with 12 bases between. In germline, CDR1 is SGHAT, CDR2 FQNNGV. This chain uses TRBV11-2 with TRBJ2-5, with D perhaps TRBD1 or TRBD2 (6 bases each). The material sequenced was PBMCs from blood, taken about 12 days after vaccination. The TCR was taken from a man between 50 and 59 years old who received an inactivated influenza vaccine. The CDR3 region has the DNA TGTGCCAGCAGCTTAGATCAGGGGCGGGGAGAGACCCAGTACTTC. This sequence encodes CASSLDQGRGETQYF.